This T cell receptor beta chain came from a study of persistence of HIV-infected CD4 T cells. Study context: Isolated cells were CMV- and HIV-1 Gag-responding CD4+ T cells. Study conclusions and caveats: Rare CMV-responding cells carrying HIV-1 proviruses were not analyzed separately for TCR.

Concerning this clone: Antigen unknown.

Overlapping HIV-1 Gag 15-mer peptides at approximately 1 ug per peptide per mL were used. Sorted nonresponding memory CD4+ T cells were CD40L-negative, CD69-negative, CD45RO-high. This CDR3 spans 17 amino acids. The germline gives CDR1 MNHEY, CDR2 SVGEGT. Trimming shortened V by 2 bases and J by 5 bases, and 21 bases separated the two germline ends. The immunoSEQ assay was version 4, run in survey mode. Sequencing was performed with immunoSEQ multiplex PCR; in TCRdb, only in-frame clones are kept and a portion is missing. The table lists about 64,000 clones, 65% to 80% of them singletons. The J gene is TRBJ1-1, the V gene TRBV6-2 or TRBV6-3; D is possibly TRBD1 (6 bases). The clonotype originates from an adult man with HIV who was CMV-seropositive. The sequenced sample was CD4+ T cells sorted from PBMCs after roughly 18-hour stimulation, obtained from a patient who received antiretroviral therapy. The CDR3 region is CASSYSGGAGSWTEAFF. In nucleotides, the CDR3 is TGTGCCAGCAGTTACAGTGGGGGGGCAGGATCTTGGACTGAAGCTTTCTTT.